This T cell receptor (beta chain) was sequenced in a study of regulatory T cells in long-lasting Graves disease. Overall study findings and caveats: With persistent disease, TRBV28, TRBJ1-2 and TRBJ2-5 were the favored segments. The persistent group shared about 2,500 public clonotypes, more than the 950 to 1,000 shared by new patients. Lower TCR diversity characterized persistent Graves' patients relative to newly diagnosed patients.

Comment on this clonotype: Its antigen is unidentified.

Regarding time point: newly diagnosed GD, antithyroid drugs for less than 3 months. PBMC RNA served as the TCR library source. CDR1 and CDR2 (germline): GTSNPN, SVGIG (reference sequence). The CDR3 has 13 amino acids. Libraries of TCR beta came from iRepertoire HTBI primers plus Arm-PCR of CDR3 regions. Each CDR3 protein gets one entry after TCRdb re-called the multiplex PCR reads with MiXCR. Among about 620,000 distinct CDR3 sequences, under 20% were seen once, and the ten largest hold 15% to 20%. The same sample was also used in a study of T cells in Graves' hyperthyroidism and ophthalmopathy. That report adds: An initial round of RT-PCR targeting the TCR CDR3 relied on the HTBI primer set.

This clonotype was sampled from a woman under 40 with Graves disease. The chain uses TRBV30 and TRBJ2-7; 10 positions agree with TRBD1. The sample was peripheral blood mononuclear cells (PBMCs), taken at new diagnosis, from a patient treated with antithyroid drugs. CDR3 DNA sequence: TGTGCGTGGGACGGGACAGGGGATGCCGAGCAGTACTTC. It specifies CAWDGTGDAEQYF.